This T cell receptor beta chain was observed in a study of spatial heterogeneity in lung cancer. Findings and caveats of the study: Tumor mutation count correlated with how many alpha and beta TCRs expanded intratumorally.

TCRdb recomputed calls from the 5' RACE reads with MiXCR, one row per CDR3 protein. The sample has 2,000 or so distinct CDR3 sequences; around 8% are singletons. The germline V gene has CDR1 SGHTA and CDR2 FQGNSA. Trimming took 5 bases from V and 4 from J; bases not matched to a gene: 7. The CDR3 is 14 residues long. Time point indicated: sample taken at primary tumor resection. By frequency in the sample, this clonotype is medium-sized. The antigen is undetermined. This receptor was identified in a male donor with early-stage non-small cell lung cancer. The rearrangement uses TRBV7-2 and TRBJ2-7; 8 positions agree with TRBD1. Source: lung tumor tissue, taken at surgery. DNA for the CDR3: TGTGCCAGCAGCCAGCGGACAGGGCTGTACGAGCAGTACTTC. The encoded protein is CASSQRTGLYEQYF.